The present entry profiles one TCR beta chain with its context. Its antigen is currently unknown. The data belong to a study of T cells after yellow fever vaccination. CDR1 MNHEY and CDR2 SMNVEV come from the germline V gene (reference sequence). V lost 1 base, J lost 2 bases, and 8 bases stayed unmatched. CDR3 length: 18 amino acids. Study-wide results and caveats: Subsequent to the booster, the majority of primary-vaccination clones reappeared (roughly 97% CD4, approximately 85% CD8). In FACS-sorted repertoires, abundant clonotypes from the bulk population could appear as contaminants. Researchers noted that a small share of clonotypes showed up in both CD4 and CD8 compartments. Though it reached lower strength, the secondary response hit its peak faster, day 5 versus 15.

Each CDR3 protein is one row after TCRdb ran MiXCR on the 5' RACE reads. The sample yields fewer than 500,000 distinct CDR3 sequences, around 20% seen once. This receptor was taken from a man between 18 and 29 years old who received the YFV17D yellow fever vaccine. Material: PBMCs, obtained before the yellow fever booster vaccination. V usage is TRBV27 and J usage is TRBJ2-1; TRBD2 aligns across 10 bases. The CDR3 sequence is CASSLLGASGGPYNEQFF. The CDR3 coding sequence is TGTGCCAGCAGTTTATTAGGCGCTAGCGGGGGACCCTACAATGAGCAGTTCTTC.